The subject of this entry is one T cell receptor beta chain. This clone has more than one count but fewer than ten. It has no known antigen specificity. No per-base quality is available; no much larger clone lies one base away. This entry is derived from a study of cytomegalovirus exposure and HLA in healthy donors (dated by TCRdb to about 2017). In terms of the full investigation: According to a later analysis, one platform produced both the roughly 130 validation repertoires and the roughly 650 repertoires of the first cohort. The aim of the study was to test whether cataloging public T cell receptors could identify signatures of past pathogen exposure. Besides the first cohort of approximately 670 subjects, a separate validation cohort made up of about 120 different subjects was used. To predict cytomegalovirus infection status, the study combined high-throughput TCR immunosequencing, statistical association of individual TCRs with disease status, and machine learning. General study outcomes and caveats: In the study, approximately 160 TCR beta chains were listed as associated with cytomegalovirus. The classifier was reported to diagnose cytomegalovirus status with high specificity and sensitivity in both the original and validation cohorts. In vitro tests confirmed that a few of the cytomegalovirus-associated TCR beta chains recognize cytomegalovirus antigens. The validation cohort had no HLA typing available for a later analysis, so co-occurrence within that cohort was assessed over all 120 repertoires. The authors suggested that the approach could potentially be extended to other disease states and immunological phenotypes. In a later analysis, TCRs clustered in the first cohort were found to also tend to co-occur in the 130 or so validation repertoires, with approximately 93% of cluster scores above 0. While some public TCRs were present in many individuals, most TCR sequences turned up only very rarely across donors.

The library came from the immunoSEQ multiplex PCR assay. Processing in the source paper ran as follows. A statistical classification framework was built for diagnosing cytomegalovirus status from the catalog of TCR beta chain sequences. TCRdb retrieved this table from immuneACCESS and kept in-frame rearrangements only. Not all clones are present; in checked studies, unresolved V genes account for under half, and no reason is known for the remainder. V, J and clone size reflect that table, while D and trimming were determined from the DNA. Within this sample are 150,000 to 200,000 clones, with roughly 86% of them counted one time only. Less than 3.5% of the sample belongs to the ten largest clones. Measured from the cysteine to the phenylalanine, the CDR3 is 13 residues long. Kept here is only the CDR3 DNA, which spans 39 bases and is read in frame from base 1. V gives up 0 bases and J gives up 2 bases, and the segment between their germline ends measures 8 bases. For CDR1 and CDR2, the germline V gene (reference sequence) lists GTSNPN and SVGIG.

The donors belonged to the validation cohort of 90 to 150 subjects, which was separate from the roughly 670-subject first cohort. The origin of this receptor is a man aged 18 to 35 in good health and CMV-seropositive. The sample comprised PBMCs. The rearranged chain carries TRBV30 and TRBJ2-7, with TRBD1 perhaps the D gene, on 5 matching bases. CDR3 reads: CAWSVTGPYEQYF. Read as DNA, the sequence is TGTGCCTGGAGTGTCACAGGCCCCTACGAGCAGTACTTC.